This T cell receptor (beta chain) was documented in a study of human thymus T cells. The V gene's germline CDR1 is SGHAT and CDR2 FQNNGV. This CDR3 comprises 12 residues. V lost 4 bases and J 2 bases, leaving 6 bases between the germline ends. The thymus was resected at corrective cardiac surgery. Measured with immunoSEQ multiplex PCR; TCRdb has only the in-frame clones, and not every one. The sample holds some 130,000 clones, around 94% seen once. The sequence came from a boy less than two years old with a congenital heart defect but otherwise immunologically healthy. Specimen: thymus tissue. The chain carries TRBV11-2 and TRBJ2-7; D ambiguous. CDR3 in amino acids: CASSSGAYEQYF. The CDR3 DNA is TGTGCCAGCAGCTCCGGCGCCTACGAGCAGTACTTC.